This paragraph reports one T cell receptor beta chain. Its target is unknown. The data were taken from a study of T cells in Graves' hyperthyroidism and ophthalmopathy. General study results and limits: Most thyroid clonotypes expanded above 0.001 appeared in blood too. Classification by a 13 V-J model distinguished ophthalmopathy from stable hyperthyroidism.

The TCR beta CDR3 regions underwent amplification using RNA transcripts as the source. A first-round RT-PCR of the TCR CDR3 used the HTBI primer set. TCRdb reanalysed the multiplex PCR reads using MiXCR and keeps one entry per CDR3 protein. Of over 250,000 distinct CDR3 sequences detected, approximately 15% appear once; the ten largest clones hold roughly 50%. V was clipped by 1 base and J by 5 bases; unmatched bases: 7. Germline V gives CDR1 GTSNPN, CDR2 SVGIG (reference sequence). The CDR3 consists of 14 residues. The TCR sequence derives from a woman in her sixties with Graves' ophthalmopathy. The chain employs TRBV30 and TRBJ2-7; TRBD1 aligns across 8 bases. Sequencing was carried out using blood. CDR3 DNA: TGTGCCTGGAGTGCGGACAGGGCGGTAAACGAGCAGTACTTC. This codes for CAWSADRAVNEQYF.